This note documents a single TCR beta chain sequence. The sample originates from a study of monozygotic twins with inflammatory bowel disease. The CDR3 runs to 15 residues. From germline, CDR1 is DFQATT and CDR2 SNEGSKA (reference sequence). No DNA is given; TCRdb re-called the 5' RACE reads and lists each CDR3 protein once. This repertoire comprises 300,000 to 450,000 distinct CDR3 sequences; its ten largest clones make up around 2.6%. The receptor was derived from a human donor with ulcerative colitis or Crohn's disease, or a healthy co-twin of an affected twin (not recorded which). Sequencing used blood. The chain joins TRBV20-1 to TRBJ2-7; lacking DNA, the TRBD1 call made by TCRdb goes unchecked. The chain's CDR3 is CSARGFAGVLGEQYF.